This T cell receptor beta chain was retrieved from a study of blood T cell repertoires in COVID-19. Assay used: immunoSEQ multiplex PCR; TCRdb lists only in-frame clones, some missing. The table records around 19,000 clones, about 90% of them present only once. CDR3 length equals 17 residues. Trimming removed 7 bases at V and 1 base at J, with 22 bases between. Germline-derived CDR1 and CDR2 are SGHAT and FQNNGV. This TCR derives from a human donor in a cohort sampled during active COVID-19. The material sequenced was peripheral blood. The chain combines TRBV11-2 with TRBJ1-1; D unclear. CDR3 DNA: TGTGCCAGCACCTCGAGGAGCGGGAACTTATGGAACACTGAAGCTTTCTTT. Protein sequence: CASTSRSGNLWNTEAFF.